These 25 T cell receptor beta chains share one sample of origin, sequenced in a study of a mutant IDH1 vaccine in newly diagnosed glioma. The assay was immunoSEQ multiplex PCR, and TCRdb's table has in-frame clones only and misses some. Of about 38,000 clones detected, roughly three quarters appear once; the ten largest clones hold 7.5% to 10%. As for time point: baseline, week 1 (first vaccination visit). Indicated treatment: pre-vaccination baseline after standard-of-care therapy. The sample in question was PBMCs, obtained from a glioma patient treated with radiotherapy, temozolomide or both. Every receptor here comes from a man aged 40-50 years with glioma. Some clones in this sample may be carry-over from other donors' samples.

The chain couples TRBV30 to TRBJ2-2; 9 positions match TRBD1. The CDR3 has 17 amino acids. Germline loops: CDR1 GTSNPN, CDR2 SVGIG (reference sequence). V was pared by 2 bases and J by 3 bases, with 10 bases of the junction left unmatched. The chain's CDR3 is CAWSRFYRGQDTGELFF. The CDR3 DNA follows: TGTGCCTGGAGTCGATTTTACAGGGGGCAGGACACCGGGGAGCTGTTTTTT.

The V call is TRBV20-1, the J call TRBJ2-3; D call uncertain. This CDR3 region has 11 residues. The germline V gene encodes CDR1 DFQATT and CDR2 SNEGSKA (reference sequence). V was clipped by 4 bases and J by 0 bases, with 2 bases between them. CDR3 bases: TGCAGTGCTATCAGCACAGATACGCAGTATTTT. Translating gives CSAISTDTQYF.

The rearrangement joins TRBV7-8 to TRBJ2-7; 11 bases agree with TRBD2. V trimming: 8 bases; J trimming: 2 bases; junction bases outside the gene matches: 8. Germline-derived CDR1 and CDR2 are SGHVS and FQNEAQ. This CDR3 region has 15 residues. CDR3 nucleotides: TGTGCCAGCTTTTTCGGGACTAGCGGCCCCTACGAGCAGTACTTC. Translation: CASFFGTSGPYEQYF.

The J gene is TRBJ1-1, the V gene TRBV6-1, with TRBD1 identical over 8 bases. V was clipped by 3 bases and J by 3 bases; unmatched bases: 3. This CDR3 has 14 residues. Germline CDR1 and CDR2: MNHNS and SASEGT. This chain's CDR3 is CASSDYRGYTEAFF. The CDR3 DNA follows: TGTGCCAGCAGTGACTACAGGGGGTACACTGAAGCTTTCTTT.

In DNA form, the CDR3 reads TGTGCCAGCAGCGCTAACCACGGACGCGCCTACGAGCAGTACTTC. It translates to CASSANHGRAYEQYF. The rearrangement uses TRBV11-2 and TRBJ2-7; D ambiguous. Germline CDR1 is SGHAT and CDR2 is FQNNGV. This CDR3 is 15 amino acids long. V lost 5 bases and J 2 bases, leaving 16 bases between the germline ends. Full variable domain (rest looked up from reference TRBV11-2 and TRBJ2-7): EAGVAQSPRYKIIEKRQSVAFWCNPISGHATLYWYQQILGQGPKLLIQFQNNGVVDDSQLPKDRFSAERLKGVDSTLKIQPAKLEDSAVYLCASSANHGRAYEQYFGPGTRLTVT.

The chain combines TRBV30 with TRBJ1-2; D is unresolved. CDR1 and CDR2 from the germline V gene are GTSNPN and SVGIG (reference sequence). The CDR3 totals 15 residues. Between the trimmed V and J ends, which lost 4 bases and 4 bases, there was a span of 19 bases. CDR3 coding DNA: TGTGCCTGGACCCCACTCAAGAGGGTCGTCTATGGCTACACCTTC. Protein: CAWTPLKRVVYGYTF.

The chain combines TRBV27 with TRBJ2-1, with D possibly matching TRBD2 (5 bases). The CDR3 runs 14 residues. V shed 1 base and J shed 3 bases, with 7 bases lying between them. Per the germline V gene, CDR1 is MNHEY and CDR2 is SMNVEV (reference sequence). The CDR3 spells CASSLFSGYNEQFF. As DNA, the CDR3 is TGTGCCAGCAGTTTATTCAGCGGCTACAATGAGCAGTTCTTC.

Judged by abundance, this clone is medium-sized. Other DNA sequences of this sample code for an identical CDR3. The chain joins TRBV4-1 to TRBJ1-4; perhaps TRBD1 as D (5 bases). The CDR3 spans 13 residues. V lost 1 base and J 5 bases, leaving 5 bases between the germline ends. Germline V CDR1 and CDR2: MGHRA, YSYEKL. CDR3 nucleotides: TGCGCCAGCAGCCAAGGGGGGAATGAAAAACTGTTTTTT. The encoded protein is CASSQGGNEKLFF.

DNA for the CDR3: TGTGCCATCACGGCAGGGGGCTATGGCTACACCTTC. This gives the protein CAITAGGYGYTF. The chain joins TRBV10-3 to TRBJ1-2; 7 bases are a match to TRBD1. V lost 7 bases, J lost 4 bases, and 3 bases stayed unmatched. Per germline, CDR1 ENHRY and CDR2 SYGVKD. This CDR3 spans 12 amino acids.

V usage is TRBV30 and J usage is TRBJ1-4; D is ambiguous. Deletions cut 3 bases from V and 3 bases from J, with 14 bases between. Germline CDR1 GTSNPN, CDR2 SVGIG (reference sequence). The CDR3 is made up of 15 amino acids. The DNA for the CDR3 is TGTGCCTGGAGCTCTCCTAGAGTGTCTAATGAAAAACTGTTTTTT. It codes for CAWSSPRVSNEKLFF.

The chain carries TRBV5-1 and TRBJ2-2; D call uncertain. V lost 3 bases, J lost 1 base, and 7 bases lay in between. The CDR3 has 14 residues. From germline, CDR1 is SGHRS and CDR2 YFSETQ. CDR3 DNA sequence: TGCGCCAGCAGCTCCGACGGGAACACCGGGGAGCTGTTTTTT. Its translation is CASSSDGNTGELFF.

This sequence joins TRBV30 and TRBJ1-2; D perhaps matches TRBD1 (5 bases). The germline V gene has CDR1 GTSNPN and CDR2 SVGIG (reference sequence). The V end was cut by 0 bases, the J end by 2 bases, with 13 bases between. CDR3 length: 15 residues. The CDR3 loop is CAWSVPGPGNYGYTF. The CDR3 bases are TGTGCCTGGAGTGTCCCGGGACCGGGGAACTATGGCTACACCTTC.

This sequence joins TRBV7-2 and TRBJ1-6; TRBD1 is a possible D gene (6 bases). The CDR3 consists of 15 residues. V gave up 2 bases and J gave up 7 bases, with 12 bases separating them. Germline values: CDR1 SGHTA, CDR2 FQGNSA. The CDR3, as DNA: TGTGCCAGCAGCTTAATGGGGGGGGGCAATTCACCCCTCCACTTT. As protein: CASSLMGGGNSPLHF.

V gene TRBV30 combines with J gene TRBJ1-4; TRBD1 agrees at 10 bases. The CDR3 extends over 14 amino acids. Germline V lookup: CDR1 GTSNPN, CDR2 SVGIG (reference sequence). V was clipped by 4 bases and J by 8 bases; unmatched bases: 7. CDR3 DNA: TGTGCCTGGAATCAGGACAGGGGGAACGAAAAACTGTTTTTT. Residues: CAWNQDRGNEKLFF.

This clone occurred a few times. The chain uses TRBV5-1 and TRBJ2-3; D possibly uses TRBD1 or TRBD2 (6 bases each). This CDR3 is 14 amino acids long. V was cut by 4 bases and J by 2 bases, with 11 bases left in between. The germline V gene encodes CDR1 SGHRS and CDR2 YFSETQ. As DNA, the CDR3 is TGCGCCAGCAGCCGGGGGACATACACAGATACGCAGTATTTT. Residues: CASSRGTYTDTQYF.

The chain links TRBV10-3 to TRBJ1-5; D remains unclear. The V and J ends lost 11 bases and 5 bases respectively, with 16 bases between them. CDR1 and CDR2 from the germline V gene are ENHRY and SYGVKD. The CDR3 has 13 residues. The CDR3 DNA reads TGTGCCTCAATGGGTACGAGGGATCAGCCCCAGCATTTT. Amino acids: CASMGTRDQPQHF.

This chain uses TRBV10-3 with TRBJ2-5, with 7 bases aligning to TRBD2. Germline V gene sequence: CDR1 ENHRY, CDR2 SYGVKD. The CDR3 is 15 amino acids. V trimming: 2 bases; J trimming: 4 bases; junction bases outside the gene matches: 7. The CDR3 region has the DNA TGTGCCATCAGTGAGGGTGAGGTAGCGGGAGAGACCCAGTACTTC. The encoded protein is CAISEGEVAGETQYF.

This clone was seen only once. The chain couples TRBV6-4 to TRBJ1-1; no reliable D call. The V and J ends lost 3 bases and 5 bases respectively, with 10 bases between them. The CDR3 sequence is 13 residues long. Germline V gene lookup returns CDR1 MRHNA and CDR2 SNTAGT. CDR3 DNA sequence: TGTGCCAGCAGTGAGGCGAGAGGGACTGAAGCTTTCTTT. It yields the protein CASSEARGTEAFF.

The gene calls are TRBV7-9 and TRBJ2-7; D is undetermined. The CDR3 runs 14 residues. V was pared by 0 bases and J by 4 bases, with 10 bases between. Germline V lookup: CDR1 SEHNR, CDR2 FQNEAQ (reference sequence). DNA for the CDR3: TGTGCCAGCAGCTTAGCGGCGGAGACTTACGAGCAGTACTTC. Amino acid sequence: CASSLAAETYEQYF.

The J gene is TRBJ1-2, the V gene TRBV4-1; no definite D call. There are 15 residues in the CDR3. Germline CDR1 is MGHRA and CDR2 is YSYEKL. The V end lost 4 bases, the J end lost 0 bases, and 12 bases lay between the germline ends. This CDR3 is CASSLATGTNYGYTF. In DNA, the CDR3 is TGCGCCAGCAGCCTGGCGACCGGCACTAACTATGGCTACACCTTC.

The chain uses TRBV30 and TRBJ1-2; no clear D. The germline V gene has CDR1 GTSNPN and CDR2 SVGIG (reference sequence). This CDR3 contains 11 residues. Trimming took off 0 bases at V and 5 bases at J, with 4 bases between the two ends. The CDR3 reads CAWSVGYGYTF. The CDR3 DNA is TGTGCCTGGAGTGTGGGTTATGGCTACACCTTC. The whole variable domain, remainder taken from reference TRBV30 and TRBJ1-2, is SQTIHQWPATLVQPVGSPLSLECTVEGTSNPNLYWYRQAAGRGLQLLFYSVGIGQISSEVPQNLSASRPQDRQFILSSKKLLLSDSGFYLCAWSVGYGYTFGSGTRLTVV.

This clone was recorded a few times. The chain uses TRBV19 and TRBJ2-7, with 10 bases lining up with TRBD1. The V gene end was trimmed by 6 bases and the J gene end by 0 bases; junction bases not matched to a gene: 5. Per the germline V gene, CDR1 is LNHDA and CDR2 is SQIVND (reference sequence). CDR3 size: 15 residues. CDR3 sequence reads: CASSGRDRGSYEQYF. The CDR3 region has the DNA TGTGCCAGTAGCGGCCGGGACAGGGGCTCCTACGAGCAGTACTTC.

This chain joins TRBV19 and TRBJ1-2; D might be TRBD1 (5 bases). Looked up from germline, CDR1 is LNHDA and CDR2 is SQIVND (reference sequence). Trimming took 10 bases from V and 4 from J, leaving 22 bases between them. The CDR3 consists of 15 residues. The CDR3 bases are TGTGCCACTAAGAGCCCTCCGGGAGACAGCTATGGCTACACCTTC. This sequence encodes CATKSPPGDSYGYTF. The full variable domain, with the rest looked up from reference TRBV19 and TRBJ1-2, is DGGITQSPKYLFRKEGQNVTLSCEQNLNHDAMYWYRQDPGQGLRLIYYSQIVNDFQKGDIAEGYSVSREKKESFPLTVTSAQKNPTAFYLCATKSPPGDSYGYTFGSGTRLTVV.

CDR3 loop: CASRTDGQAVYGYTF. The CDR3 coding sequence is TGCGCCAGCCGAACAGACGGCCAGGCGGTTTATGGCTACACCTTC. J is TRBJ1-2 and V is TRBV5-1; the D is unclear. The CDR3 totals 15 residues. CDR1 and CDR2 (germline): SGHRS, YFSETQ. Trimming pared 7 bases from V and 5 bases from J, leaving 21 bases between. Full variable domain (outside the CDR3, taken from reference TRBV5-1 and TRBJ1-2): KAGVTQTPRYLIKTRGQQVTLSCSPISGHRSVSWYQQTPGQGLQFLFEYFSETQRNKGNFPGRFSGRQFSNSRSEMNVSTLELGDSALYLCASRTDGQAVYGYTFGSGTRLTVV.

The chain has TRBV11-3 and TRBJ2-1, with no clear D. CDR3 size: 12 residues. The germline V gene has CDR1 SGHNT and CDR2 YENEEA. V was cut by 2 bases and J by 4 bases, with 3 bases left in between. This chain's CDR3 is CASSLLYNEQFF. DNA of the CDR3: TGTGCCAGCAGCTTACTGTACAATGAGCAGTTCTTC. Full variable domain (missing parts from reference TRBV11-3 and TRBJ2-1): EAGVVQSPRYKIIEKKQPVAFWCNPISGHNTLYWYLQNLGQGPELLIRYENEEAVDDSQLPKDRFSAERLKGVDSTLKIQPAELGDSAVYLCASSLLYNEQFFGPGTRLTVL.